The T cell receptor (beta chain) under discussion was sequenced for a study of blood T cell repertoires in COVID-19. Germline V lookup: CDR1 LNHDA, CDR2 SQIVND (reference sequence). The CDR3 is 19 amino acids. The V segment lost 1 base and the J segment 0 bases; nucleotides outside the gene matches: 11. Repertoires were generated with immunoSEQ multiplex PCR, while TCRdb's copy carries only in-frame clones and drops some. The table includes fewer than 150,000 clones, about four fifths detected once. J is TRBJ2-4 and V is TRBV19, with 8 bases lining up with TRBD1. The TCR was taken from a woman in her 30s who had recovered from COVID-19. Source material: peripheral blood. CDR3 residues: CASSIAKTGGRLAKNIQYF. For the CDR3, the DNA is TGTGCCAGTAGTATAGCAAAAACAGGGGGTCGCCTAGCCAAAAACATTCAGTACTTC.